This entry lists 20 T cell receptor beta chains sequenced from one sample in a study of T cell responses to AZD1222 COVID-19 vaccine. Data came from immunoSEQ multiplex PCR; TCRdb stores just in-frame clones and leaves some out. The repertoire includes 150,000 to 200,000 clones, 80% to 90% of them detected once, and 3.5% to 5.5% sits in the top ten. Sample: peripheral blood, taken 28 days after the second dose of the MenACWY control vaccine. These receptors came from an adult who received the MenACWY meningococcal vaccine as a control.

The chain uses TRBV4-1 and TRBJ1-2; D is unclear. The CDR3 runs 16 residues. V lost 0 bases and J lost 6, with 17 bases in between. Germline CDR1 and CDR2: MGHRA and YSYEKL. The CDR3 region has the DNA TGCGCCAGCAGCCAAGATCTTTTGCGGGAAAGGGATGGCTACACCTTC. This encodes CASSQDLLRERDGYTF.

The chain has TRBV5-4 and TRBJ2-7; 11 bases fit TRBD1. CDR3 length: 15 residues. CDR1 is SGHNT, CDR2 YYREEE, per germline (reference sequence). V lost 3 bases to trimming and J lost 4 bases; unmatched junction nucleotides: 6. The CDR3 here is CASSSWTGGLYEQYF. The CDR3 coding sequence is TGTGCCAGCAGCTCCTGGACAGGGGGCTTGTACGAGCAGTACTTC.

This clone was seen just once. The chain recombines TRBV9 with TRBJ2-5; D unresolved. The CDR3 is made up of 14 amino acids. Germline CDR1 is SGDLS and CDR2 is YYNGEE. Trimming pared 4 bases from V and 1 base from J, leaving 11 bases between. The CDR3 sequence is CASSSGGFQETQYF. As DNA, the CDR3 is TGTGCCAGCAGCTCAGGCGGATTCCAAGAGACCCAGTACTTC.

The chain carries TRBV24-1 and TRBJ1-4, with D possibly being TRBD1 (5 bases). Trimming took off 2 bases at V and 8 bases at J, with 14 bases between the two ends. This CDR3 is 15 amino acids long. Germline V CDR1 and CDR2: KGHDR, SFDVKD. This CDR3 is CATSDSGTGDEKLFF. DNA for the CDR3: TGTGCCACCAGTGATTCTGGGACGGGCGACGAAAAACTGTTTTTT.

V and J are TRBV18 and TRBJ2-1; D call uncertain. This CDR3 has 13 residues. Germline assignment: CDR1 KGHSH and CDR2 LQKENI. Trimming cost V 6 bases and J 9 bases, with 15 bases left between them. In DNA, the CDR3 is TGTGCCAGCTCCCCGCTGGGTTTCGCTGAGCAGTTCTTC. Amino acids: CASSPLGFAEQFF.

The chain recombines TRBV9 with TRBJ1-1, with a tentative D call TRBD1 (6 bases). Per the germline V gene, CDR1 is SGDLS and CDR2 is YYNGEE. The CDR3 has 15 amino acids. V lost 0 bases, J lost 0 bases, and 9 bases lay in between. The CDR3 sequence: CASSVVGGMNTEAFF. The DNA of the CDR3 is TGTGCCAGCAGCGTAGTGGGGGGCATGAACACTGAAGCTTTCTTT.

This clone has only one observation. This chain joins TRBV10-3 and TRBJ1-1; the D is unclear. Germline V gives CDR1 ENHRY, CDR2 SYGVKD. Trimming stripped 0 bases from V and 4 bases from J, with 12 bases between. The CDR3 has 15 residues. The DNA for the CDR3 is TGTGCCATCAGTGAGTCTAACGGGGTCGGCACTGAAGCTTTCTTT. Amino acids: CAISESNGVGTEAFF.

This chain connects TRBV5-1 to TRBJ2-7; the match to TRBD1 covers 11 bases. V lost 0 bases to trimming and J lost 2 bases; unmatched junction nucleotides: 4. The CDR3 extends over 16 amino acids. Germline V gene lookup returns CDR1 SGHRS and CDR2 YFSETQ. DNA of the CDR3: TGCGCCAGCAGCTTGGAGCCGGGACAGGGGGCCTACGAGCAGTACTTC. It encodes CASSLEPGQGAYEQYF.

CDR3 nucleotide sequence: TGCGCCAGCAGCCAAAATCGTCAGGGGGCGGGGAGTTCACCCCTCCACTTT. It translates to CASSQNRQGAGSSPLHF. This rearrangement joins TRBV4-1 to TRBJ1-6, with 8 bases aligning to TRBD1. Germline V CDR1 and CDR2: MGHRA, YSYEKL. J gave up 9 bases and V 2 bases, and 12 bases lay outside the gene matches. This CDR3 region has 17 residues.

The count of this clone is one. V and J are TRBV19 and TRBJ2-3; D unclear. CDR1 LNHDA and CDR2 SQIVND come from the germline V gene (reference sequence). Deletions cut 2 bases from V and 6 bases from J, with 12 bases between. This CDR3 spans 14 amino acids. DNA of the CDR3: TGTGCCAGTAGTATATTGAGAGGTACGGATACGCAGTATTTT. This encodes CASSILRGTDTQYF.

The rearrangement uses TRBV9 and TRBJ1-6; 10 bases align to TRBD1. The CDR3 has 18 amino acids. The germline V gene has CDR1 SGDLS and CDR2 YYNGEE. Trimming took 3 bases from V and 0 from J; bases not matched to a gene: 6. The CDR3 region has the DNA TGTGCCAGCAGCGAGGGGGACAGGGGCTACTCCTATAATTCACCCCTCCACTTT. Translation gives CASSEGDRGYSYNSPLHF.

The V call is TRBV18, the J call TRBJ1-2, with TRBD1 matching 7 bases. Germline CDR1 KGHSH, CDR2 LQKENI. This CDR3 spans 16 amino acids. Trimming cost V 0 bases and J 4 bases; bases outside gene matches: 8. Written as DNA, the CDR3 is TGTGCCAGCTCACCACCTGGACAGGCGTCATCCTATGGCTACACCTTC. This codes for CASSPPGQASSYGYTF.

The chain combines TRBV11-2 with TRBJ1-1, with a tentative D call TRBD1 (6 bases). The CDR3 runs 14 residues. The germline CDR1 and CDR2 sequences are SGHAT and FQNNGV. Trimming shortened V by 5 bases and J by 0 bases, and 10 bases separated the two germline ends. In DNA form, the CDR3 reads TGTGCCAGCAGCCCCAGGACAGTGAACACTGAAGCTTTCTTT. It specifies CASSPRTVNTEAFF.

This clone was seen just once. This rearrangement joins TRBV7-2 to TRBJ2-2; 7 bases agree with TRBD1. The ends lost 4 bases at V and 4 bases at J; junction bases unmatched: 6. This CDR3 has 15 amino acids. CDR1 is SGHTA, CDR2 FQGNSA, per germline. This CDR3 is CASSSRDRLTGELFF. For the CDR3, the DNA is TGTGCCAGCAGCTCCCGGGACAGACTCACCGGGGAGCTGTTTTTT.

This clone was seen only a few times. The J gene is TRBJ1-1, the V gene TRBV9; D gene ambiguous. The germline CDR1 and CDR2 sequences are SGDLS and YYNGEE. This CDR3 contains 12 residues. V lost 3 bases, J lost 6 bases, and 9 bases lay in between. The CDR3 reads CASSGARAEAFF. DNA for the CDR3: TGTGCCAGCAGCGGAGCCCGGGCTGAAGCTTTCTTT.

The rearrangement links TRBV28 to TRBJ2-5; D might be TRBD1 (6 bases). Trimming removed 7 bases from V and 2 bases from J, with 17 bases in between. Germline lookup yields CDR1 MDHEN and CDR2 SYDVKM. The CDR3 is 15 amino acids. CDR3 DNA: TGTGCCAGCACGCTTGCCGGGACAAGGCAAGAGACCCAGTACTTC. Translation gives CASTLAGTRQETQYF.

This clone was counted between two and nine times. The chain has TRBV7-9 and TRBJ2-2, with TRBD2 as a possible D gene (5 bases). This CDR3 is 15 amino acids long. V was trimmed by 1 base and J by 6 bases, leaving 12 bases between them. Germline values: CDR1 SEHNR, CDR2 FQNEAQ (reference sequence). CDR3 amino acids: CASSLGELAAGELFF. For the CDR3, the DNA is TGTGCCAGCAGCTTAGGCGAGCTAGCTGCCGGGGAGCTGTTTTTT.

The V and J genes are TRBV18 and TRBJ1-2; D is perhaps TRBD1 (6 bases). This CDR3 comprises 16 residues. CDR1 KGHSH and CDR2 LQKENI come from the germline V gene. V lost 0 bases to trimming and J lost 4 bases, with 15 bases between them. The CDR3 nucleotides are TGTGCCAGCTCACCACCCCTCAGGGGAGCGGGCTATGGCTACACCTTC. Translating it yields CASSPPLRGAGYGYTF.

The J gene is TRBJ1-4, the V gene TRBV6-5; 8 bases are a match to TRBD1. This CDR3 is built from 16 residues. V shed 4 bases and J 8 bases; nucleotides not matched to a gene: 12. Per germline, CDR1 MNHEY and CDR2 SVGAGI. CDR3 protein: CASSSQPQGAWEKLFF. CDR3 DNA sequence: TGTGCCAGCAGTTCCCAACCCCAGGGGGCTTGGGAAAAACTGTTTTTT.

The chain combines TRBV9 with TRBJ1-5, with a tentative D call TRBD1 (6 bases). Germline CDR1 SGDLS, CDR2 YYNGEE. There are 14 residues in the CDR3. V was clipped by 0 bases and J by 5 bases, with 9 bases between them. CDR3 in amino acids: CASSVGSGDQPQHF. The CDR3 DNA reads TGTGCCAGCAGCGTAGGGTCAGGGGATCAGCCCCAGCATTTT.